Here is one TCR beta chain with its context. As yet, its antigen is unknown. These data come from a study of T-cell memory formation after mild COVID-19. Findings and limits, study-wide: Memory from before infection featured some responding clones, which suggests cross-reactive memory joined. Second-wave clones peaking on day 37 lacked confirmed SARS-CoV-2 specificity.

TCRdb recomputed calls from the 5' RACE reads with MiXCR, one row per CDR3 protein. The sample includes 200,000 to 250,000 distinct CDR3 sequences, about a sixth seen only once; the top ten take about 3.5%. Germline V gene lookup returns CDR1 LGHNA and CDR2 YNFKEQ. The CDR3 runs to 16 residues. J was trimmed by 5 bases and V by 3 bases; bases with no gene match: 9. This chain links TRBV4-2 with TRBJ2-5; TRBD2 agrees at 10 bases. Sequenced: PBMCs or a T cell subset sorted from them (not recorded which). The clonotype was recovered from a young man who had mild COVID-19 (a few samples of this study predate the infection). Cell type and time point are not known. For the CDR3, the DNA is TGTGCCAGCAGCCAGAGCGGGGGGGCTTCCAAGGAGACCCAGTACTTC. This sequence encodes CASSQSGGASKETQYF.